The 23 T cell receptor beta chains in this list originate from one sample, sequenced in a study of T-cell memory formation after mild COVID-19. TCRdb recomputed calls from the 5' RACE reads with MiXCR, one row per CDR3 protein. The table lists roughly 300,000 distinct CDR3 sequences, 7% to 10% of them singletons. What was sequenced was PBMCs or a T cell subset sorted from them (not recorded which). The source is a young man who had mild COVID-19 (a few samples of this study predate the infection). Cell type and time point are not known.

This clonotype has only a few counts. This chain connects TRBV7-2 to TRBJ2-1, with D perhaps TRBD1 (7 bases). Looked up from germline, CDR1 is SGHTA and CDR2 is FQGNSA. CDR3 size: 15 residues. V was clipped by 6 bases and J by 2 bases, with 14 bases between them. The CDR3 loop is CASSRTGEAYNEQFF. The CDR3 DNA sequence: TGTGCCAGCAGTCGAACAGGGGAGGCCTACAATGAGCAGTTCTTC. The variable domain in full, with the rest retrieved from reference TRBV7-2 and TRBJ2-1, is GAGVSQSPSNKVTEKGKDVELRCDPISGHTALYWYRQSLGQGLEFLIYFQGNSAPDKSGLPSDRFSAERTGGSVSTLTIQRTQQEDSAVYLCASSRTGEAYNEQFFGPGTRLTVL.

The chain joins TRBV12-3 or TRBV12-4 to TRBJ1-1; 8 bases align to TRBD1. J was trimmed by 2 bases and V by 3 bases; bases with no gene match: 5. There are 15 residues in the CDR3. The CDR3 reads CASSFAGGTNTEAFF. CDR3 in DNA: TGTGCCAGCAGTTTTGCAGGGGGCACAAACACTGAAGCTTTCTTT.

V gene TRBV19 combines with J gene TRBJ2-3; 8 bases are a match to TRBD2. The V and J ends lost 7 bases and 4 bases, in that order; junction bases with no gene match: 7. Per the germline V gene, CDR1 is LNHDA and CDR2 is SQIVND (reference sequence). This CDR3 contains 14 residues. The CDR3 DNA reads as TGTGCCAGTAAAGAAACGGGGGGGCCAGATACGCAGTATTTT. Its protein product is CASKETGGPDTQYF. The variable domain in full, completed from reference TRBV19 and TRBJ2-3, reads DGGITQSPKYLFRKEGQNVTLSCEQNLNHDAMYWYRQDPGQGLRLIYYSQIVNDFQKGDIAEGYSVSREKKESFPLTVTSAQKNPTAFYLCASKETGGPDTQYFGPGTRLTVL.

This clonotype was seen at least ten times. The J gene is TRBJ2-7, the V gene TRBV7-9; D may be TRBD1 (5 bases). The germline V and J ends were trimmed by 2 bases and 2 bases, with 7 bases remaining between them. CDR3 length equals 13 residues. CDR1 and CDR2 (germline): SEHNR, FQNEAQ (reference sequence). Written as DNA, the CDR3 is TGTGCCAGCAGCTTAACAGGACCCTACGAGCAGTACTTC. Amino acids: CASSLTGPYEQYF.

The gene calls are TRBV11-2 and TRBJ1-2; no definite D call. Germline assignment: CDR1 SGHAT and CDR2 FQNNGV. V was shortened by 5 bases and J by 2 bases, with 6 bases between the two germline ends. This CDR3 has 12 residues. In DNA form, the CDR3 reads TGTGCCAGCAGCGCAATCAACTATGGCTACACCTTC. Translating it yields CASSAINYGYTF. Using reference TRBV11-2 and TRBJ1-2 for the parts outside the CDR3, the full variable domain is EAGVAQSPRYKIIEKRQSVAFWCNPISGHATLYWYQQILGQGPKLLIQFQNNGVVDDSQLPKDRFSAERLKGVDSTLKIQPAKLEDSAVYLCASSAINYGYTFGSGTRLTVV.

The rearrangement links TRBV4-1 to TRBJ2-6; D is ambiguous. The CDR3 consists of 15 residues. With 0 bases removed from V and 1 base from J, the gap between germline ends came to 4 bases. Germline values: CDR1 MGHRA, CDR2 YSYEKL. The CDR3 DNA is TGCGCCAGCAGCCAAGAGGAGTCTGGGGCCAACGTCCTGACTTTC. This translates into CASSQEESGANVLTF.

There are many counts of this clonotype. The chain combines TRBV15 with TRBJ1-5; TRBD1 agrees at 8 bases. The CDR3 runs 13 residues. CDR1 is LNHNV, CDR2 YYDKDF, per germline (reference sequence). The V gene end was trimmed by 5 bases and the J gene end by 11 bases; junction bases not matched to a gene: 8. This CDR3 is CATSPRDRLSQHF. CDR3 bases: TGTGCCACCAGCCCCCGGGACAGGCTATCCCAGCATTTT.

This clonotype was detected only a few times. V gene TRBV12-3 or TRBV12-4 combines with J gene TRBJ1-5; 7 bases fit TRBD1. Trimming cost V 6 bases and J 4 bases; bases outside gene matches: 0. The CDR3 runs to 12 residues. Written as DNA, the CDR3 is TGTGCCAGCAGACAGGGGAATCAGCCCCAGCATTTT. Protein product: CASRQGNQPQHF.

The chain carries TRBV19 and TRBJ2-1, with 8 bases matching TRBD2. The CDR3 length is 17 residues. CDR1 and CDR2 (germline): LNHDA, SQIVND (reference sequence). V lost 6 bases and J lost 2; bases outside the gene matches: 12. The CDR3 DNA reads as TGTGCCAGTAGCCGAGCGGGGGCCCCGGGACCCTACAATGAGCAGTTCTTC. This translates into CASSRAGAPGPYNEQFF.

This chain joins TRBV9 and TRBJ1-1; unclear D gene. The CDR3 runs to 14 residues. V lost 4 bases and J lost 5, with 15 bases in between. Per germline, CDR1 SGDLS and CDR2 YYNGEE. Written as DNA, the CDR3 is TGTGCCAGCAGCTCCGCGGGCCTGGGGACTGAAGCTTTCTTT. Its translation: CASSSAGLGTEAFF.

This chain uses TRBV5-1 with TRBJ2-3; 8 bases match TRBD2. V was pared by 5 bases and J by 5 bases, with 10 bases of the junction left unmatched. This CDR3 is built from 15 residues. CDR1 and CDR2 (germline): SGHRS, YFSETQ. The CDR3 DNA reads as TGCGCCAGCAGGGGTAGCGGGGCGGCAGGAGATACGCAGTATTTT. It translates to CASRGSGAAGDTQYF.

The chain recombines TRBV5-6 with TRBJ2-7; 7 nucleotides agree with TRBD2. Germline CDR1 is SGHDT and CDR2 is YYEEEE. This CDR3 spans 16 amino acids. The V segment lost 0 bases and the J segment 1 base; nucleotides outside the gene matches: 7. The CDR3 nucleotides are TGTGCCAGCAGCTTGGTGGCGCTAGCGGAATCCTACGAGCAGTACGTC. This encodes CASSLVALAESYEQYV.

The V gene is TRBV7-2, the J gene TRBJ1-4, with a possible D match to TRBD1 (6 bases). Trimming left V 1 base short and J 4 bases short, with 7 bases between. The CDR3 loop spans 14 amino acids. Germline CDR1 SGHTA, CDR2 FQGNSA. CDR3 protein: CASSLGGGNEKLFF. CDR3 bases: TGTGCCAGCAGCTTAGGAGGGGGTAATGAAAAACTGTTTTTT.

This clonotype occurred a few times. One end of the junction fails to match germline, which may point to a read error. The rearrangement uses TRBV29-1 and TRBJ2-5; 10 bases align to TRBD1. This CDR3 is 10 amino acids long. The germline CDR1 and CDR2 sequences are SQVTM and ANQGSEA. The CDR3 bases are TGCAGCGTTGAAGGGGACAGGGGCCATTTC. Its protein product is CSVEGDRGHF. Variable domain in full (rest from reference TRBV29-1 and TRBJ2-5): SAVISQKPSRDICQRGTSLTIQCQVDSQVTMMFWYRQQPGQSLTLIATANQGSEATYESGFVIDKFPISRPNLTFSTLTVSNMSPEDSSIYLCSVEGDRGHFGPGTRLLVL.

The J gene is TRBJ1-1, the V gene TRBV5-1; TRBD1 matches at 8 bases. Germline lookup yields CDR1 SGHRS and CDR2 YFSETQ. Losses at the gene ends were 1 base for V and 0 bases for J; bases not matched to a gene: 5. The CDR3 covers 16 residues. The CDR3 DNA sequence: TGCGCCAGCAGCTTGAGGGGACAGGTGATGAACACTGAAGCTTTCTTT. This translates into CASSLRGQVMNTEAFF.

This chain uses TRBV5-1 with TRBJ2-5; D remains ambiguous. Between the trimmed V and J ends, which lost 7 bases and 5 bases, there was a span of 15 bases. The CDR3 is made up of 13 amino acids. The germline V gene has CDR1 SGHRS and CDR2 YFSETQ. The CDR3 sequence is CASSRNELETQYF. The CDR3 DNA sequence: TGCGCCAGCTCCCGTAACGAGTTGGAGACCCAGTACTTC.

This clonotype was seen many times. The rearrangement uses TRBV7-8 and TRBJ2-7; D is unclear. The CDR3 consists of 14 residues. Between the trimmed V and J ends, which lost 2 bases and 2 bases, there was a span of 10 bases. CDR1 SGHVS and CDR2 FQNEAQ come from the germline V gene. The CDR3 DNA reads TGTGCCAGCAGCTTAAGGCCGGGCCCCTACGAGCAGTACGTC. Protein product: CASSLRPGPYEQYV.

The chain carries TRBV3-1 and TRBJ2-3; 11 positions match TRBD1. V dropped 4 bases and J dropped 6; count of bases not matched to a gene: 3. CDR1 LGHDT and CDR2 YNNKEL come from the germline V gene (reference sequence). The CDR3 runs to 14 residues. CDR3 nucleotide sequence: TGTGCCAGCAGCCGGACAGGGGGCCTGGATACGCAGTATTTT. Translated, it gives CASSRTGGLDTQYF.

J is TRBJ1-2 and V is TRBV7-9, with unresolved D. V lost 1 base and J 9 bases, leaving 9 bases between the germline ends. The CDR3 runs to 12 residues. CDR1 is SEHNR, CDR2 FQNEAQ, per germline (reference sequence). The DNA for the CDR3 is TGTGCCAGCAGCTTAGAGAGAGGGCGCTACACCTTC. This gives the protein CASSLERGRYTF.

This clonotype has only a few counts. The chain has TRBV6-2 or TRBV6-3 and TRBJ2-3; possibly TRBD1 for D (6 bases). CDR3 size: 16 residues. The germline V and J ends were trimmed by 6 bases and 0 bases, with 16 bases remaining between them. Germline V gives CDR1 MNHEY, CDR2 SVGEGT. The DNA for the CDR3 is TGTGCCAGCAGGCCCCCCCCAGGGGTCAGCACAGATACGCAGTATTTT. It is translated as CASRPPPGVSTDTQYF.

The rearrangement joins TRBV28 to TRBJ2-3; D unclear. V lost 4 bases and J 2 bases, leaving 7 bases between the germline ends. The CDR3 length is 13 residues. The germline gives CDR1 MDHEN, CDR2 SYDVKM. CDR3 sequence reads: CASSSQTTDTQYF. CDR3 DNA sequence: TGTGCCAGCAGTTCACAGACCACAGATACGCAGTATTTT.

The chain joins TRBV24-1 to TRBJ2-1; D unclear. Trimming removed 4 bases at V and 5 bases at J, with 5 bases between. Germline CDR1 is KGHDR and CDR2 is SFDVKD. The CDR3 sequence is 12 residues long. The CDR3 sequence is CATSEGNNEQFF. CDR3 DNA: TGTGCCACCAGTGAGGGCAACAATGAGCAGTTCTTC.

This clonotype was picked up many times. V usage is TRBV7-2 and J usage is TRBJ2-2, with 7 bases aligning to TRBD2. V dropped 5 bases and J dropped 2; count of bases not matched to a gene: 2. CDR1 is SGHTA and CDR2 is FQGNSA in the germline V gene. The CDR3 loop spans 14 amino acids. The CDR3, as DNA: TGTGCCAGCAGCAGGGGACTAAACACCGGGGAGCTGTTTTTT. It translates to CASSRGLNTGELFF. Looking up the rest from reference TRBV7-2 and TRBJ2-2 gives the full variable domain: GAGVSQSPSNKVTEKGKDVELRCDPISGHTALYWYRQSLGQGLEFLIYFQGNSAPDKSGLPSDRFSAERTGGSVSTLTIQRTQQEDSAVYLCASSRGLNTGELFFGEGSRLTVL.